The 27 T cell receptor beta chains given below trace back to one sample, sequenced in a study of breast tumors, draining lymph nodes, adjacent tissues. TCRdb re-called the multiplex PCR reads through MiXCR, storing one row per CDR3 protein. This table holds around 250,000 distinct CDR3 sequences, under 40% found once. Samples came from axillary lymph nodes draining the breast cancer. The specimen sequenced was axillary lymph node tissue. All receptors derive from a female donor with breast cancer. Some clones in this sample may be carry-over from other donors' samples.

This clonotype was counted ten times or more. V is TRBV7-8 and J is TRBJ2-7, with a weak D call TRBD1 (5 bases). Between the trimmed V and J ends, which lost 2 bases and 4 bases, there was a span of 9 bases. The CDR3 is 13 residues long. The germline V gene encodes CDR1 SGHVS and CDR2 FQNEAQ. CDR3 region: CASSLRGAYEQYF. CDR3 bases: TGTGCCAGCAGCTTAAGGGGCGCGTACGAGCAGTACTTC.

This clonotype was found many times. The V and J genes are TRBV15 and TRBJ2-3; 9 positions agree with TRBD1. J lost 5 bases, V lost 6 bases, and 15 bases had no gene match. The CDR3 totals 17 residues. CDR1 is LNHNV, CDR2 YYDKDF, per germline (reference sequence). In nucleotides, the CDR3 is TGTGCCACCAGTAGCCCGGGACAGGGAATTTGGGAAGATACGCAGTATTTT. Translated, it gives CATSSPGQGIWEDTQYF.

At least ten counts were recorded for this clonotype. The CDR3 bases are TGCAGTGCTGTTCACTGGACCGGGGAGCTGTTTTTT. It translates to CSAVHWTGELFF. The rearrangement joins TRBV20-1 to TRBJ2-2; D uncertain. The CDR3 spans 12 residues. Germline CDR1 and CDR2: DFQATT and SNEGSKA (reference sequence). The V and J ends lost 5 bases and 5 bases respectively, with 9 bases between them.

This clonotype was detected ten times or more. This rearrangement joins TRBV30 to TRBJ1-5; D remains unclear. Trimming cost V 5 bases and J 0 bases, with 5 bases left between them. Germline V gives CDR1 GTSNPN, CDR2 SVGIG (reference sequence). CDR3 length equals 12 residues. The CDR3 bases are TGTGCCTGGTCGTATAGCAATCAGCCCCAGCATTTT. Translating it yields CAWSYSNQPQHF.

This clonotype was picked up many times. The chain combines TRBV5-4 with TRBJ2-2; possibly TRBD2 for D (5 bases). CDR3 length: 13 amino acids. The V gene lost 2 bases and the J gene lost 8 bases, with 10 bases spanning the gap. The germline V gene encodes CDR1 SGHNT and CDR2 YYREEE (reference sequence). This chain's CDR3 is CASSFMGRGELFF. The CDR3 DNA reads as TGTGCCAGCAGCTTTATGGGGAGAGGGGAGCTGTTTTTT. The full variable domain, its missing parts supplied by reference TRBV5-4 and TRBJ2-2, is ETGVTQSPTHLIKTRGQQVTLRCSSQSGHNTVSWYQQALGQGPQFIFQYYREEENGRGNFPPRFSGLQFPNYSSELNVNALELDDSALYLCASSFMGRGELFFGEGSRLTVL.

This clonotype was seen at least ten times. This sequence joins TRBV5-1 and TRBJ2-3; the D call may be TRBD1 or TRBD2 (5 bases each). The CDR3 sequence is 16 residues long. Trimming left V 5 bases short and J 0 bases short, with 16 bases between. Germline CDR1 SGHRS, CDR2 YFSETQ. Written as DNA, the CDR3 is TGCGCCAGCAGGGTCCGGGGCCAAGGTAGCACAGATACGCAGTATTTT. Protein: CASRVRGQGSTDTQYF.

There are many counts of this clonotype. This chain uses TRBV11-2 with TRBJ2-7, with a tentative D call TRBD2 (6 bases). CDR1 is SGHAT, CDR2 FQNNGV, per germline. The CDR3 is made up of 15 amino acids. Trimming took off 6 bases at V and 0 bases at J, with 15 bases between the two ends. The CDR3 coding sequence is TGTGCCAGCAGTTTACAGGAGGGTAGCTCCTACGAGCAGTACTTC. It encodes CASSLQEGSSYEQYF.

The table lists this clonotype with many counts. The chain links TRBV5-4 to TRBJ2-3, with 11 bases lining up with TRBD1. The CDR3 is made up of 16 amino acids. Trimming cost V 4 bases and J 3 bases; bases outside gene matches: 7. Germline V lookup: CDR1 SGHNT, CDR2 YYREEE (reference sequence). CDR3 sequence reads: CASSTRTGGRTDTQYF. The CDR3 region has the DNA TGTGCCAGCAGCACAAGGACAGGGGGCCGAACAGATACGCAGTATTTT.

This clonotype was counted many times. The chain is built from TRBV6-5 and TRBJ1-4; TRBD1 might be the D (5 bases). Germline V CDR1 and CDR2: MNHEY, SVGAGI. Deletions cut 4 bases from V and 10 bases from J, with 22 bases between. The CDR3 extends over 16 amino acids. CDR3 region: CASSLFGTSASGKLFF. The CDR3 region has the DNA TGTGCCAGCAGTTTGTTCGGGACCAGCGCTTCTGGAAAACTGTTTTTT.

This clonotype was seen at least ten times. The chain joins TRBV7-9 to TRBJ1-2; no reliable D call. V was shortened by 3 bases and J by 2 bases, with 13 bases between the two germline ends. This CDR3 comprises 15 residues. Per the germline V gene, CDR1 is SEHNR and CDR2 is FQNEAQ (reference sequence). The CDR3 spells CASSFLRGSNYGYTF. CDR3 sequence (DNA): TGTGCCAGCAGCTTTTTGCGAGGTTCGAACTATGGCTACACCTTC.

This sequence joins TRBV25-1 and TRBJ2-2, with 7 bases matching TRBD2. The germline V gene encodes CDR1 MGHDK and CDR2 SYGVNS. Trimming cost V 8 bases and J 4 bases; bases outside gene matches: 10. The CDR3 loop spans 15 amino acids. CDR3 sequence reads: CASARGLEGTGELFF. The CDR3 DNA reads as TGTGCCAGCGCCCGTGGACTAGAAGGCACCGGGGAGCTGTTTTTT.

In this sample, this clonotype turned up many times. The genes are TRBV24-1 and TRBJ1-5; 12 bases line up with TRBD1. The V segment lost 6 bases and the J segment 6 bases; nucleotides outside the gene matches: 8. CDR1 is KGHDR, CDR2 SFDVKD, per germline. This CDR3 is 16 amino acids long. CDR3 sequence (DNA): TGTGCCACCAGTCCAACCGGGACAGGGGGCAGTCAGCCCCAGCATTTT. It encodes CATSPTGTGGSQPQHF.

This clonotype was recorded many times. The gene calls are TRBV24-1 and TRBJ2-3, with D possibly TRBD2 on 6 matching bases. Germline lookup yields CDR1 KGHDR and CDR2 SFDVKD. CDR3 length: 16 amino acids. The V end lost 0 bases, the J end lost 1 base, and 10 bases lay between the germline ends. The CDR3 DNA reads TGTGCCACCAGTGATTTGCGGCGGGACCGCACAGATACGCAGTATTTT. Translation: CATSDLRRDRTDTQYF.

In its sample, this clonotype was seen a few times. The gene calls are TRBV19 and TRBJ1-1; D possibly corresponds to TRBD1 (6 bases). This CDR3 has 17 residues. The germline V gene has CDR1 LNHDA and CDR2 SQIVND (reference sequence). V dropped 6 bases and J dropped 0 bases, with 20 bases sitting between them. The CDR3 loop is CASSPQGRGRVNTEAFF. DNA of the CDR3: TGTGCCAGTAGCCCTCAGGGGAGGGGGAGGGTGAACACTGAAGCTTTCTTT. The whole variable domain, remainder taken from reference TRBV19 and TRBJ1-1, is DGGITQSPKYLFRKEGQNVTLSCEQNLNHDAMYWYRQDPGQGLRLIYYSQIVNDFQKGDIAEGYSVSREKKESFPLTVTSAQKNPTAFYLCASSPQGRGRVNTEAFFGQGTRLTVV.

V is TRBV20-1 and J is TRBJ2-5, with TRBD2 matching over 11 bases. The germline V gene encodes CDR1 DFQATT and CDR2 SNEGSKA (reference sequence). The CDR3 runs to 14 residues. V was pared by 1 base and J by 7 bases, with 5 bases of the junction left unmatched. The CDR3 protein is CSARATSGERTQYF. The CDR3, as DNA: TGCAGTGCTAGAGCGACTAGCGGGGAAAGGACCCAGTACTTC.

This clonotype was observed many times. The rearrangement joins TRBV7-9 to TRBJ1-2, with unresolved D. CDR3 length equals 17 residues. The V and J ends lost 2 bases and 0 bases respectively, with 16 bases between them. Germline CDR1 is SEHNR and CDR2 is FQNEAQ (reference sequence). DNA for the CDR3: TGTGCCAGCAGCTTACTCGTCGGGCCACGGGCTAACTATGGCTACACCTTC. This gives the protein CASSLLVGPRANYGYTF. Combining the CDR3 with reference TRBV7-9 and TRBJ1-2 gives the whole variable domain DTGVSQNPRHKITKRGQNVTFRCDPISEHNRLYWYRQTLGQGPEFLTYFQNEAQLEKSRLLSDRFSAERPKGSFSTLEIQRTEQGDSAMYLCASSLLVGPRANYGYTFGSGTRLTVV.

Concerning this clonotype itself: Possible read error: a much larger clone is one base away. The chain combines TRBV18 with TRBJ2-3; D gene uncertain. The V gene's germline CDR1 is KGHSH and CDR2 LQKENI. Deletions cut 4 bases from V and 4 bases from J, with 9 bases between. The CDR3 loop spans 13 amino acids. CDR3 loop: CASSRPMPDTQYF. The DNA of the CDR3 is TGTGCCAGCTCACGCCCTATGCCAGATACGCAGTATTTT.

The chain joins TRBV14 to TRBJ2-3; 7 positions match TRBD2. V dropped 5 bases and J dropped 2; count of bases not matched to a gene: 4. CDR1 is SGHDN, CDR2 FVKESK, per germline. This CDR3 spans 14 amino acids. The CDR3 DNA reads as TGTGCCAGCAGCTGGGGGACTAACACAGATACGCAGTATTTT. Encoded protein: CASSWGTNTDTQYF.

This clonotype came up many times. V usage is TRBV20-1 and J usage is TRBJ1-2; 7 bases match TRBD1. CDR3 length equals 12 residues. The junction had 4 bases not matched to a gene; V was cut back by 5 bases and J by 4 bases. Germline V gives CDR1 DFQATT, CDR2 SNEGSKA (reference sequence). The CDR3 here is CSAPGQVYGYTF. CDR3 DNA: TGCAGTGCTCCTGGACAGGTCTATGGCTACACCTTC.

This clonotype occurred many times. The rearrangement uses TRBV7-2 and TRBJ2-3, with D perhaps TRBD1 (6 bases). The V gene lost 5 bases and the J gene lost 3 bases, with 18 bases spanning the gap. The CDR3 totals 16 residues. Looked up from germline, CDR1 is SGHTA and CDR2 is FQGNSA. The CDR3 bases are TGTGCCAGCAGCCGGGTCTTGGGGGCCCGGACAGATACGCAGTATTTT. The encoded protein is CASSRVLGARTDTQYF.

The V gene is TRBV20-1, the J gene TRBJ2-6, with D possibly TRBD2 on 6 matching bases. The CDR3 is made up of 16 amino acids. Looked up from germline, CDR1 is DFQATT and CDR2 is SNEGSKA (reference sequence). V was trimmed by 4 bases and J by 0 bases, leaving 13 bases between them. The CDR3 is CSAIVAGGSGANVLTF. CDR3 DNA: TGCAGTGCTATAGTCGCCGGGGGCTCTGGGGCCAACGTCCTGACTTTC.

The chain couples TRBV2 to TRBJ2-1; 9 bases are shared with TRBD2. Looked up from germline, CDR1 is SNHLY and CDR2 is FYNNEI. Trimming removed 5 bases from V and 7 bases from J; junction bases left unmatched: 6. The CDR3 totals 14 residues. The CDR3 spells CASSRSGSLNEQFF. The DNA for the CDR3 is TGTGCCAGCAGTCGTAGCGGGAGTCTTAATGAGCAGTTCTTC.

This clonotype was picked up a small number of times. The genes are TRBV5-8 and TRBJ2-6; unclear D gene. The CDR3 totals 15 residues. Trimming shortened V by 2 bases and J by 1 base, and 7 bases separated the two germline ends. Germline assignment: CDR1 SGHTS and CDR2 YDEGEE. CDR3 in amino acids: CASSFGVSGANVLTF. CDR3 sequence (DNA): TGTGCCAGCAGCTTCGGAGTATCTGGGGCCAACGTCCTGACTTTC.

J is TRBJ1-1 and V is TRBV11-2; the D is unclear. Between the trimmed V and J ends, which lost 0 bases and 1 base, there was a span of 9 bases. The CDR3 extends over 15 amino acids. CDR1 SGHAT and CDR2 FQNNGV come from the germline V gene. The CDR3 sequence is CASSLEAERNTEAFF. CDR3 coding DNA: TGTGCCAGCAGCTTAGAGGCGGAGAGGAACACTGAAGCTTTCTTT.

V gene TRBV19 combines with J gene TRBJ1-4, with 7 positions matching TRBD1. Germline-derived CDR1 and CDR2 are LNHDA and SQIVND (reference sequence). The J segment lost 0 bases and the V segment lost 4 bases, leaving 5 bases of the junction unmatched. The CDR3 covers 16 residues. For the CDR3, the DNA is TGTGCCAGTAGTACCAATCAGGGGGCAACTAATGAAAAACTGTTTTTT. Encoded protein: CASSTNQGATNEKLFF.

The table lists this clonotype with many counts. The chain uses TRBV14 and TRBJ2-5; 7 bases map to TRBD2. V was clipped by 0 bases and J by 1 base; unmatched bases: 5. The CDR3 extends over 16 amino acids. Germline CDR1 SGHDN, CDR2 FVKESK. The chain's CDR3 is CASSQDRRESQETQYF. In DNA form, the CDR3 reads TGTGCCAGCAGCCAAGATCGGCGGGAGTCCCAAGAGACCCAGTACTTC.

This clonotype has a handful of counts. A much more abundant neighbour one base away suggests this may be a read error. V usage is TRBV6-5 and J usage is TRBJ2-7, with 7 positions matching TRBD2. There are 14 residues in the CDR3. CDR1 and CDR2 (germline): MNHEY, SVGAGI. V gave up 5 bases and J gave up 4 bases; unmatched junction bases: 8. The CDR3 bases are TGTGCCAGCAGTCACCAGCGGGAAAGATACGAGCAGTACTTC. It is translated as CASSHQRERYEQYF.